Given below is one TCR beta chain in context. Antigen unknown. All donors qualified as healthy HIV-negative adults and had experienced no recent acute infections or vaccinations. All of the donors resided in Nashville, Tennessee, and each was a Caucasian adult. The deep-level immunoSEQ assay was used. TCRdb's table, derived via immunoSEQ multiplex PCR, lists solely in-frame clones and lacks some. The table includes 150,000 to 200,000 clones, about 93% detected once. The sample belongs to a study of shared clonotypes between healthy human individuals. General study points: When compared with the clonotypes that were shared by all four sorted-subset donors, the non-shared clonotypes turned out to have lower generation probabilities.

CDR3 length equals 15 residues. The junction had 6 bases not matched to a gene; V was cut back by 3 bases and J by 1 base. Germline values: CDR1 SGHTA, CDR2 FQGNSA. The V gene is TRBV7-2, the J gene TRBJ2-7; 7 positions match TRBD2. Material: naive CD4+ T cells sorted from blood. Subset: CD45RA+ positively selected. The clonotype originates from a woman in her 30s in good health. The CDR3, as DNA: TGTGCCAGCAGCTTTGGAGCGGGATGGTCCTACGAGCAGTACTTC. Translating gives CASSFGAGWSYEQYF.